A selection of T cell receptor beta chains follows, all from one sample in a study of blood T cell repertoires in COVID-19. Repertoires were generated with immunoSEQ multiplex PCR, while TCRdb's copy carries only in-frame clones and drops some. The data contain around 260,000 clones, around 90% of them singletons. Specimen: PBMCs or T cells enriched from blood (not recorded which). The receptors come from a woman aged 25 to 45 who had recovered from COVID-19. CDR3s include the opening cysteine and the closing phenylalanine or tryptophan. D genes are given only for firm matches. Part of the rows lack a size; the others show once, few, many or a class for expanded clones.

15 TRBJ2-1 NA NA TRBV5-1 CASSLARPGNNEQFF TGCGCCAGCAGCTTGGCCCGTCCGGGAAACAATGAGCAGTTCTTC
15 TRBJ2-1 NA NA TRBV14 CASSPTLEAHNEQFF TGTGCCAGCAGCCCCACGCTAGAGGCCCACAATGAGCAGTTCTTC
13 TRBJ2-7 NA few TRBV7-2 CASSLVWPYEQYF TGTGCCAGCAGCTTAGTTTGGCCCTACGAGCAGTACTTC
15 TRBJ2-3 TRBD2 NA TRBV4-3 CASSHSGSDTDTQYF TGCGCCAGCAGCCATAGCGGGAGTGACACAGATACGCAGTATTTT
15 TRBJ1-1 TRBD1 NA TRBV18 CASSPGTGHGTEAFF TGTGCCAGCTCACCAGGGACAGGGCACGGAACTGAAGCTTTCTTT
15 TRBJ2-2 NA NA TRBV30 CAWRRASNTGGELFF TGTGCCTGGAGGCGAGCCTCAAACACGGGCGGGGAGCTGTTTTTT
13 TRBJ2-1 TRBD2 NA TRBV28 CASRYGLAGEQFF TGTGCCAGCAGATATGGACTAGCTGGTGAGCAGTTCTTC
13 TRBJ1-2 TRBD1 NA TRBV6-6 CASSYRDSSSYTF TGTGCCAGCAGTTACCGGGACAGTTCATCCTACACCTTC
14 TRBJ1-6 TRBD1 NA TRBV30 CAWRMGDRNSPLHF TGTGCCTGGAGGATGGGGGACAGAAATTCACCCCTCCACTTT
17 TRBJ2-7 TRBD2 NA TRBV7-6 CASSAQPGLAVSYEQYF TGTGCCAGCAGCGCGCAGCCGGGACTAGCGGTATCCTACGAGCAGTACTTC
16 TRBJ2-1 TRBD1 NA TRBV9 CASSVSEGVGGHEQFF TGTGCCAGCAGCGTGTCCGAGGGGGTAGGGGGCCATGAGCAGTTCTTC
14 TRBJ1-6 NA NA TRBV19 CASSMGGYNSPLHF TGTGCCAGTAGTATGGGGGGATATAATTCACCCCTCCACTTT
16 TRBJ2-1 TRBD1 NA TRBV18 CASSPPDRGWHNEQFF TGTGCCAGCTCCCCCCCGGACAGGGGGTGGCACAATGAGCAGTTCTTC
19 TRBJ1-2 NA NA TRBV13 CASSLGGNSKHSVNYGYTF TGTGCCAGCAGCTTAGGCGGGAACTCTAAACATTCAGTGAACTATGGCTACACCTTC
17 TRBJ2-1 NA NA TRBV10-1 CASSEGTGGTGYNEQFF TGCGCCAGCAGTGAGGGAACGGGCGGGACCGGATACAATGAGCAGTTCTTC
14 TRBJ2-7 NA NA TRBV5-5 CASSHPEGYYEQYF TGTGCCAGCAGCCATCCGGAGGGGTACTACGAGCAGTACTTC
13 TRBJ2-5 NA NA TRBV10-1 CASSESGPGTQYF TGCGCCAGCAGTGAGTCCGGCCCAGGGACCCAGTACTTC
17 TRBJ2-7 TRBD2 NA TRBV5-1 CASSQLTSGGLGEEQYF TGCGCCAGCAGCCAACTAACTAGCGGGGGGCTTGGGGAGGAGCAGTACTTC
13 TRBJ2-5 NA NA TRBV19 CASSIQYQETQYF TGTGCCAGTAGTATACAGTACCAAGAGACCCAGTACTTC
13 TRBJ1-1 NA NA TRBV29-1 CSVESRGGTEAFF TGCAGCGTTGAATCGAGGGGGGGCACTGAAGCTTTCTTT
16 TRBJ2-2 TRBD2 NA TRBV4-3 CASSQETSGYTGELFF TGCGCCAGCAGCCAAGAGACTAGCGGCTACACCGGGGAGCTGTTTTTT
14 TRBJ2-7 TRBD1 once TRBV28 CASRSGTGPYEQYF TGTGCCAGCAGGTCCGGGACAGGCCCCTACGAGCAGTACTTC
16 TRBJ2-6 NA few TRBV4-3 CASSQDTGSGANVLTF TGCGCCAGCAGCCAAGATACGGGATCTGGGGCCAACGTCCTGACTTTC
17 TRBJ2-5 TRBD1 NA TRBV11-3 CASSLGVGTGPQETQYF TGTGCCAGCAGCTTAGGAGTCGGGACAGGGCCACAAGAGACCCAGTACTTC
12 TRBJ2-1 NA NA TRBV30 CAWSRGGNEQFF TGTGCCTGGAGTCGAGGGGGCAATGAGCAGTTCTTC
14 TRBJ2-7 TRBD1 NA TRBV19 CASSADRGGGEQYF TGTGCCAGTAGTGCCGACAGGGGAGGCGGCGAGCAGTACTTC
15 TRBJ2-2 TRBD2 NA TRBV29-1 CSVEGSSGSTGELFF TGCAGCGTTGAAGGTTCTAGCGGGAGCACCGGGGAGCTGTTTTTT
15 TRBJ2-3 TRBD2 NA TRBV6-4 CASSDGLAGVDTQYF TGTGCCAGCAGTGACGGGCTAGCGGGAGTCGATACGCAGTATTTT
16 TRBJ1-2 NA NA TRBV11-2 CASSRGTGWANYGYTF TGTGCCAGCAGCCGGGGTACGGGGTGGGCTAACTATGGCTACACCTTC
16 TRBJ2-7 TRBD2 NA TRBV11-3 CASSLDGTSGFYEQYF TGTGCCAGCAGCTTAGATGGGACTAGCGGGTTCTACGAGCAGTACTTC
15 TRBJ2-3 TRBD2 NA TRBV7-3 CASSLGGSRADTQYF TGTGCCAGCAGCTTGGGCGGGAGTAGGGCAGATACGCAGTATTTT
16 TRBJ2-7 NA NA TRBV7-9 CASSSPEGTSSYEQYF TGTGCCAGCAGCTCCCCCGAGGGGACTTCTTCCTACGAGCAGTACTTC
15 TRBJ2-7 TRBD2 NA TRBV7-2 CASSSYGTSGNEQYF TGTGCCAGCAGCTCATATGGGACTAGCGGCAACGAGCAGTACTTC
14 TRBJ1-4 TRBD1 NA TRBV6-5 CASSNRQGREKLFF TGTGCCAGCAGTAATAGACAGGGGCGTGAAAAACTGTTTTTT
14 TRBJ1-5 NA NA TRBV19 CASSIGRAEQPQHF TGTGCCAGTAGTATAGGGAGGGCGGAGCAGCCCCAGCATTTT
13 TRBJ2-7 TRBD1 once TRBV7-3 CASSLGQEYEQYF TGTGCCAGCAGCTTGGGACAGGAGTACGAGCAGTACTTC
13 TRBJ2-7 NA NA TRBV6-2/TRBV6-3 CASSYLDYYEQYF TGTGCCAGCAGTTACTTGGACTACTACGAGCAGTACTTC
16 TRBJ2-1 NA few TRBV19 CASSMSFSRAGNEQFF TGTGCCAGTAGTATGTCGTTTAGCCGAGCGGGCAATGAGCAGTTCTTC
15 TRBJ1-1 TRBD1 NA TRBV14 CASSHSTGVYTEAFF TGTGCCAGCAGCCATAGCACAGGGGTTTACACTGAAGCTTTCTTT
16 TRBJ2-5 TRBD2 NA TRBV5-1 CASSPGLAGGIETQYF TGCGCCAGCAGCCCAGGACTAGCGGGAGGGATAGAGACCCAGTACTTC
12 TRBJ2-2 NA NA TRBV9 CASSVDNGELFF TGTGCCAGCAGCGTAGATAACGGGGAGCTGTTTTTT
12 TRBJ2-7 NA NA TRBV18 CASSPGGYEQYF TGTGCCAGCTCACCGGGGGGCTACGAGCAGTACTTC
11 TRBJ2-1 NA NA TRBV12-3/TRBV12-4 CASSLGGEQFF TGTGCCAGCAGTTTAGGCGGTGAGCAGTTCTTC
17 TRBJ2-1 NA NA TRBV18 CASSPTGGASGSNEQFF TGTGCCAGCTCACCGACAGGGGGGGCTAGCGGGAGTAATGAGCAGTTCTTC
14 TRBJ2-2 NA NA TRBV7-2 CASSVGPNTGELFF TGTGCCAGCAGCGTAGGGCCCAACACCGGGGAGCTGTTTTTT
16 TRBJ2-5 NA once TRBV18 CASSPPWASAGETQYF TGTGCCAGCTCACCACCGTGGGCTAGCGCCGGGGAGACCCAGTACTTC
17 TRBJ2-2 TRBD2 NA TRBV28 CASSLLASGTNTGELFF TGTGCCAGCAGTTTATTGGCTAGCGGGACGAACACCGGGGAGCTGTTTTTT
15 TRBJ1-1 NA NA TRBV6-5 CASSYSGTFGTEAFF TGTGCCAGCAGTTACTCGGGGACATTCGGGACTGAAGCTTTCTTT
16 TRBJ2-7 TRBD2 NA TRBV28 CASSPTSSGNIYEQYF TGTGCCAGCAGTCCAACATCTAGCGGGAATATCTACGAGCAGTACTTC
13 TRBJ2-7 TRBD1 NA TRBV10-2 CASSETGLYEQYF TGCGCCAGCAGCGAGACAGGGCTCTACGAGCAGTACTTC
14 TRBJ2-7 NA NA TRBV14 CASSNRVTGAEQYF TGTGCCAGCAGCAACAGGGTAACTGGTGCCGAGCAGTACTTC